This TCR beta chain was observed in a study of CD8+ T cells in alopecia areata. Study overall: Scoring treated patients' severity relied on the percentage of scalp area affected.

Treatment: oral pan-JAK inhibitor, 5-10 mg twice daily. cDNA serving as the sequencing template came from extracted, reverse transcribed RNA. TCRdb's copy holds only in-frame clones and misses some; the assay was immunoSEQ multiplex PCR. Of under 150,000 clones in the sample, about 59% were seen once. The sequences come from CD4+ T cells sorted from blood, collected at week 4, from a patient treated with tofacitinib. This clonotype originated in a human donor with alopecia areata.

CDR3: CASSWKGAETQYF. The CDR3 DNA reads TGTGCCAGCAGCTGGAAAGGGGCAGAGACCCAGTACTTC. This chain joins TRBV7-2 and TRBJ2-5, with D maybe TRBD1 (5 bases). The CDR3 contains 13 residues. Germline assignment: CDR1 SGHTA and CDR2 FQGNSA. Trimming removed 4 bases from V and 4 bases from J, with 10 bases in between.